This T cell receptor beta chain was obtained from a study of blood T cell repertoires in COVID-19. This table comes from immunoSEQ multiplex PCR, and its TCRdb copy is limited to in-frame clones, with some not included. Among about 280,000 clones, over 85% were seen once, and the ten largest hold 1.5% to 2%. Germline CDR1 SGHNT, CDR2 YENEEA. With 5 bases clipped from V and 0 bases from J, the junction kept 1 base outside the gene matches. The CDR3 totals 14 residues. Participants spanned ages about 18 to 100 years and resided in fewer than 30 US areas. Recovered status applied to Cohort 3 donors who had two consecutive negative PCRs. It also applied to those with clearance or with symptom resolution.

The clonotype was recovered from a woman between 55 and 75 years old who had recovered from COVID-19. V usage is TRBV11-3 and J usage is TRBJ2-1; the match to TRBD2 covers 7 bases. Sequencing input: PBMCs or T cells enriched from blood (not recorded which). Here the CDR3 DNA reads TGTGCCAGCAGCACGGGGGGCTCCTACAATGAGCAGTTCTTC. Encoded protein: CASSTGGSYNEQFF.